The T cell receptor beta chain under discussion was sequenced for a study of T cell responses to AZD1222 COVID-19 vaccine. Overall study findings and caveats: Baseline seropositives among AZD1222 recipients totaled only five or six. Spike-specific TCR breadth and depth were elevated following two AZD1222 doses. CD4 TCRs covered the whole spike, strongest at regions 160-218 and 743-854.

A note on this clone: Its target is not known.

Here immunoSEQ multiplex PCR was the method, and the copy in TCRdb shows in-frame clones only, minus some. The repertoire consists of 85,000 to 100,000 clones, with approximately 91% occurring once and the leading ten covering about 24%. The germline V and J ends were trimmed by 0 bases and 6 bases, with 14 bases remaining between them. The CDR3 length is 16 residues. Germline loops: CDR1 LGHNA, CDR2 YSLEER. This chain links TRBV4-3 with TRBJ1-4, with D maybe TRBD1 (5 bases). This specimen was peripheral blood, taken on day 0 of AZD1222 vaccination. This receptor was taken from an adult in good health. The CDR3 DNA reads as TGCGCCAGCAGCCAAGATCTCCGGGGGAGCGATGAAAAACTGTTTTTT. Translated, it gives CASSQDLRGSDEKLFF.